This T cell receptor (beta chain) was documented in a study of technical replicates of blood from a handful of donors. The repertoire was sequenced with immunoSEQ multiplex PCR; TCRdb's copy has only in-frame clones and lacks some. The data contain tens of thousands of clones, over 75% of them seen just once; the ten biggest clones take up roughly 3.9%. This CDR3 comprises 16 residues. Germline V gene data show CDR1 as MNHNY and CDR2 as SVGAGI (reference sequence). The V end lost 3 bases, the J end lost 2 bases, and 14 bases lay between the germline ends. Sequencing was performed on PBMCs. V is TRBV6-6 and J is TRBJ1-5; D possibly corresponds to TRBD1 (5 bases). This receptor was obtained from a human donor in good health. Some clones in this sample may be carry-over from other donors' samples. For the CDR3, the DNA is TGTGCCAGCAGTTATGGGGCCAGAGCCCGCAATCAGCCCCAGCATTTT. Protein product: CASSYGARARNQPQHF.